The 15 T cell receptor beta chains reported below all come from one sample, sequenced in a study of blood T cell repertoires in COVID-19 (dated by TCRdb to about 2020). The library was produced with the immunoSEQ multiplex PCR assay. The clones in this table, taken by TCRdb from immuneACCESS, are in-frame only. Not every clone is retained; where verified, under half of the shortfall comes from an unresolved V gene, and the cause of the rest is unknown. The sample table holds over 200,000 clones, of which about 91% were seen once. The ten largest account for 1% to 1.5% of the sample. Sequenced sample: PBMCs or T cells enriched from blood (not recorded which). The receptors stem from a human donor in a cohort exposed to, infected with or recovered from COVID-19 (not recorded which). The donor label of this sample is uncertain.

The V and J genes are TRBV6-5 and TRBJ2-3, with 9 bases fitting TRBD1. The CDR3 is 14 amino acids. V shed 9 bases, J shed 6 bases, and the junction held 10 bases outside the gene matches. The germline gives CDR1 MNHEY, CDR2 SVGAGI. The CDR3 here is CASKRDRAMDTQYF. The DNA of the CDR3 is TGTGCCAGTAAGCGGGACAGGGCGATGGATACGCAGTATTTT.

V and J are TRBV9 and TRBJ2-1, with 9 positions matching TRBD2. The CDR3 spans 15 residues. Losses at the gene ends were 3 bases for V and 3 bases for J; bases not matched to a gene: 4. Germline V lookup: CDR1 SGDLS, CDR2 YYNGEE. For the CDR3, the DNA is TGTGCCAGCAGCGCTAGCGGGGCCTTCTACAATGAGCAGTTCTTC. Its protein is CASSASGAFYNEQFF.

This CDR3 reads CSVEVVSDTQYF. The CDR3 coding sequence is TGCAGCGTTGAAGTCGTATCAGATACGCAGTATTTT. This chain joins TRBV29-1 and TRBJ2-3; D uncertain. The germline CDR1 and CDR2 sequences are SQVTM and ANQGSEA. The CDR3 runs 12 residues. Trimming left V 1 base short and J 4 bases short, with 6 bases between.

The chain employs TRBV27 and TRBJ2-3; a possible D gene is TRBD2 (6 bases). This CDR3 contains 16 residues. Per germline, CDR1 MNHEY and CDR2 SMNVEV (reference sequence). V lost 0 bases and J 7 bases, leaving 17 bases between the germline ends. CDR3 in amino acids: CASSLSMGTLGYTQYF. The DNA for the CDR3 is TGTGCCAGCAGTTTATCGATGGGGACTCTAGGCTATACGCAGTATTTT.

The chain has TRBV11-3 and TRBJ2-1; D not certain. CDR1 is SGHNT, CDR2 YENEEA, per germline. V shed 2 bases and J shed 4 bases, with 9 bases lying between them. This CDR3 spans 14 amino acids. The CDR3 DNA is TGTGCCAGCAGCTTAAACAGAAAGTACAATGAGCAGTTCTTC. Translated: CASSLNRKYNEQFF.

The genes are TRBV27 and TRBJ2-2; 7 nucleotides align to TRBD1. Germline V gives CDR1 MNHEY, CDR2 SMNVEV (reference sequence). The CDR3 covers 14 residues. The trim removed 4 bases at V and 3 bases at J, leaving 2 bases unmatched. Written as DNA, the CDR3 is TGTGCCAGCAGTTCGACAGGGCACACCGGGGAGCTGTTTTTT. This codes for CASSSTGHTGELFF.

V and J are TRBV5-6 and TRBJ2-7; possibly TRBD1 for D (6 bases). Per germline, CDR1 SGHDT and CDR2 YYEEEE. This CDR3 comprises 12 residues. The germline V and J ends were trimmed by 4 bases and 6 bases, with 11 bases remaining between them. CDR3 in amino acids: CASSPGAGEQYF. The DNA of the CDR3 is TGTGCCAGCAGCCCAGGGGCTGGCGAGCAGTACTTC.

The rearrangement uses TRBV5-1 and TRBJ1-2, with 8 bases fitting TRBD1. With V trimmed by 0 bases and J by 3 bases, 1 base remained unmatched. The V gene's germline CDR1 is SGHRS and CDR2 YFSETQ. There are 14 residues in the CDR3. CDR3 DNA: TGCGCCAGCAGCTTGGAGGACAGGGACTATGGCTACACCTTC. Protein: CASSLEDRDYGYTF.

The gene calls are TRBV29-1 and TRBJ1-2, with 11 bases matching TRBD1. Germline values: CDR1 SQVTM, CDR2 ANQGSEA. Trimming at V came to 7 bases and at J to 4 bases, leaving 11 bases not matched to a gene. This CDR3 comprises 15 residues. CDR3 bases: TGCAGCGCCACCACAGGACAGGGGGCACGCTATGGCTACACCTTC. It is translated as CSATTGQGARYGYTF.

This chain joins TRBV9 and TRBJ2-2; 12 nucleotides align to TRBD2. Germline values: CDR1 SGDLS, CDR2 YYNGEE. J was trimmed by 2 bases and V by 4 bases; bases with no gene match: 6. This CDR3 is 17 amino acids long. CDR3 in DNA: TGTGCCAGCAGCACCCGACTAGCGGGGGTTAACACCGGGGAGCTGTTTTTT. Translating gives CASSTRLAGVNTGELFF.

This chain connects TRBV28 to TRBJ1-6; 9 bases align to TRBD1. CDR1 and CDR2 (germline): MDHEN, SYDVKM. This CDR3 spans 15 amino acids. The junction had 8 bases not matched to a gene; V was cut back by 5 bases and J by 9 bases. The CDR3 sequence is CASSGGTGKGSPLHF. In nucleotides, the CDR3 is TGTGCCAGCAGTGGTGGGACAGGGAAAGGTTCACCCCTCCACTTT.

This clone was seen only a few times. The chain carries TRBV24-1 and TRBJ2-2; no firm D call. This CDR3 has 15 amino acids. Deletions cut 8 bases from V and 2 bases from J, with 14 bases between. The V gene's germline CDR1 is KGHDR and CDR2 SFDVKD. CDR3: CATTVGRLNTGELFF. CDR3 DNA: TGTGCCACCACGGTCGGCCGACTCAACACCGGGGAGCTGTTTTTT.

This rearrangement joins TRBV29-1 to TRBJ2-1; possible D gene TRBD2, 5 bases. Germline lookup yields CDR1 SQVTM and CDR2 ANQGSEA. The V end lost 1 base, the J end lost 0 bases, and 13 bases lay between the germline ends. The CDR3 extends over 16 amino acids. The CDR3 nucleotides are TGCAGCGTTGAAGTTCTCGGGGAGAGCTCCTACAATGAGCAGTTCTTC. Residues: CSVEVLGESSYNEQFF.

The chain couples TRBV4-1 to TRBJ1-4; 8 bases line up with TRBD1. The ends lost 1 base at V and 5 bases at J; junction bases unmatched: 18. Per the germline V gene, CDR1 is MGHRA and CDR2 is YSYEKL. The CDR3 covers 20 residues. CDR3 protein: CASSQVPYRSRRTGNEKLFF. CDR3 bases: TGCGCCAGCAGCCAAGTCCCTTACCGTTCCCGGAGGACAGGGAATGAAAAACTGTTTTTT.

The chain joins TRBV5-1 to TRBJ1-1; TRBD1 matches at 7 bases. With 2 bases clipped from V and 1 base from J, the junction kept 17 bases outside the gene matches. The CDR3 spans 19 residues. Germline values: CDR1 SGHRS, CDR2 YFSETQ. In nucleotides, the CDR3 is TGCGCCAGCAGCTTACATATTGACAGGGCCGGTGTTGCGAACACTGAAGCTTTCTTT. It yields the protein CASSLHIDRAGVANTEAFF.